This passage covers 32 T cell receptor beta chains from one sample sequenced in a study of T cell clonality in common variable immunodeficiency. Produced via immunoSEQ multiplex PCR; TCRdb's table is partial and in-frame only. The record shows about 35,000 clones for this sample, with no singletons present. Sequenced input: peripheral blood mononuclear cells. The receptors stem from a person aged 18-69 years in good health.

This clone has only a few counts. The read ends 3 residues before the CDR3 terminus; that terminus is restored from the germline J gene. The chain employs TRBV11-2 and TRBJ1-1; D is ambiguous. CDR1 SGHAT and CDR2 FQNNGV come from the germline V gene. Between the trimmed V and J ends, which lost 4 bases and 7 bases, there was a span of 10 bases. This CDR3 region has 12 residues. CDR3 protein: CASSSTRIEAFF. Partial CDR3 DNA: TGTGCCAGCAGCTCAACTAGGATTGAA.

Turning to this clone: Since a much larger clone is just one base distant, this may be a read error. The read comes to an end 3 residues before the CDR3 does, leaving the germline J gene to fill in the end. V usage is TRBV7-8 and J usage is TRBJ2-7, with TRBD1 matching 9 bases. Germline lookup yields CDR1 SGHVS and CDR2 FQNEAQ. The CDR3 has 17 residues. Incomplete CDR3 DNA: TGTGCCAACAGCCCGAGCGGTGGGACAGGGCGCTCCTACGAG. This sequence encodes CANSPSGGTGRSYE. The full-length CDR3 reads as CANSPSGGTGRSYEQYF.

This clone was found many times. The sequenced part of the CDR3 DNA is TGTGCCAGTAGTATTGTCACAGGGGGAAACACTGAA. Encoded protein: CASSIVTGGNTE. The whole CDR3 region reads CASSIVTGGNTEAFF. This sequence joins TRBV19 and TRBJ1-1, with 8 bases identical to TRBD1. The read terminates 3 residues ahead of where the CDR3 ends, so the germline J gene completes it. Trimming took 3 bases from V and 2 from J; bases not matched to a gene: 5. The CDR3 spans 15 residues. The germline CDR1 and CDR2 sequences are LNHDA and SQIVND (reference sequence).

Worth noting for this clone: At one end, the junction sequence differs from germline, possibly due to a read error. The read gets to within 3 residues of the CDR3 end, and the germline J gene fills in the rest. The same CDR3 is also encoded by other DNA sequences in this sample. The chain couples TRBV18 to TRBJ1-2; no clear D gene. Germline V gene sequence: CDR1 KGHSH, CDR2 LQKENI. This CDR3 has 13 amino acids. CDR3 sequence: CASSPGGNYGYTF. The DNA read from the CDR3 is TGTGCCAGCTCACCAGGAGGAAACTATGGA.

A few counts support this clone. The sequence runs out 3 residues before the end of the CDR3; the remainder is reconstructed from the germline J gene. V and J are TRBV19 and TRBJ1-2, with D unresolved. The CDR3 has 16 amino acids. Germline V gene lookup returns CDR1 LNHDA and CDR2 SQIVND (reference sequence). The CDR3 sequence: CASSKEAAAGYNDYTF. CDR3 DNA (partial): TGTGCCAGTAGTAAAGAGGCCGCGGCGGGCTACAATGAC.

This clone was detected many times. The CDR3 end is not reached by the read, which stops 3 residues before it; the germline J gene fills it in. The rearrangement links TRBV2 to TRBJ2-1; 7 bases map to TRBD2. This CDR3 is built from 15 residues. Germline CDR1 SNHLY, CDR2 FYNNEI. Trimming cost V 5 bases and J 1 base; bases outside gene matches: 5. Incomplete CDR3 DNA: TGTGCCAGCAGTATACGGGGGGATTCCTACAATGAG. It specifies CASSIRGDSYNE. The CDR3 reads in full as CASSIRGDSYNEQFF.

This clone has a count of ten or more. The read comes to an end 3 residues before the CDR3 does, leaving the germline J gene to fill in the end. This chain uses TRBV29-1 with TRBJ1-1, with 7 bases lining up with TRBD1. Germline CDR1 is SQVTM and CDR2 is ANQGSEA. This CDR3 has 12 amino acids. CDR3 amino acids: CRITGVNTEAFF. The CDR3 DNA, read in part, is TGCAGGATCACAGGGGTGAACACTGAA. Drawing the rest from reference TRBV29-1 and TRBJ1-1, the complete variable domain is SAVISQKPSRDICQRGTSLTIQCQVDSQVTMMFWYRQQPGQSLTLIATANQGSEATYESGFVIDKFPISRPNLTFSTLTVSNMSPEDSSIYLCRITGVNTEAFFGQGTRLTVV.

This clone was seen at least ten times. The read falls 3 residues short of the CDR3 end, and the missing part is taken from the germline J gene. The rearrangement links TRBV7-3 to TRBJ2-3, with TRBD2 as a possible D gene (5 bases). V lost 4 bases to trimming and J lost 2 bases, with 10 bases between them. CDR3 size: 14 residues. The germline V gene has CDR1 SGHTA and CDR2 FQGTGA. The sequenced CDR3 bases are TGTGCCAGCAGCTACGGGGTATCCACAGATACG. Translating it yields CASSYGVSTDT. The full CDR3 protein is CASSYGVSTDTQYF.

The table lists this clone with many counts. Coverage ceases 3 residues before the CDR3 finishes, and the germline J gene fills in the end. The chain uses TRBV6-4 and TRBJ1-5; D might be TRBD1 (6 bases). Trimming took 2 bases from V and 2 from J, leaving 25 bases between them. Per germline, CDR1 MRHNA and CDR2 SNTAGT. The CDR3 runs to 20 residues. The CDR3 reads CASSDQREVGGAMGNQPQHF. Partial CDR3 DNA: TGTGCCAGCAGTGACCAGCGCGAGGTTGGGGGGGCAATGGGCAATCAGCCC.

Turning to this clone: Sequencing ends 3 residues short of the CDR3 end; the germline J gene provides the rest. The V and J genes are TRBV11-3 and TRBJ1-1, with D unresolved. The CDR3 runs to 13 residues. Germline V gives CDR1 SGHNT, CDR2 YENEEA. The V end was cut by 3 bases, the J end by 1 base, with 6 bases between. The CDR3 DNA, read in part, is TGTGCCAGCAGCTTGGCGGGGAACACTGAA. It yields the protein CASSLAGNTE. The complete CDR3 reads CASSLAGNTEAFF. The variable domain in full, completed from reference TRBV11-3 and TRBJ1-1, reads EAGVVQSPRYKIIEKKQPVAFWCNPISGHNTLYWYLQNLGQGPELLIRYENEEAVDDSQLPKDRFSAERLKGVDSTLKIQPAELGDSAVYLCASSLAGNTEAFFGQGTRLTVV.

This clone has at least ten counts. Sequencing ends 3 residues short of the CDR3 end; the germline J gene provides the rest. This chain joins TRBV5-1 and TRBJ2-5; tentatively, D is TRBD2 (7 bases). Per the germline V gene, CDR1 is SGHRS and CDR2 is YFSETQ. This CDR3 is 13 amino acids long. V was pared by 0 bases and J by 5 bases, with 8 bases between. CDR3 region: CASSLEGGETQYF. The DNA read from the CDR3 is TGCGCCAGCAGCTTGGAGGGGGGGGAGACC.

In its sample, this clone was seen many times. Read data end 3 residues before the CDR3 end; the end is taken from the germline J gene. The J gene is TRBJ1-2, the V gene TRBV5-1; TRBD1 is a possible D gene (5 bases). The CDR3 runs to 15 residues. CDR1 is SGHRS, CDR2 YFSETQ, per germline. V was shortened by 1 base and J by 6 bases, with 16 bases between the two germline ends. The CDR3 DNA, read in part, is TGCGCCAGCAGCTTGTCTGCAAAGGGGCAAGATGGC. This encodes CASSLSAKGQDG. The full CDR3 sequence reads CASSLSAKGQDGYTF.

The CDR3 DNA, read in part, is TGTGCCAGCAGTGCCGTCGTGGGGGGTTACGAG. As protein: CASSAVVGGYE. From start to end, the CDR3 is CASSAVVGGYEQYF. The chain combines TRBV2 with TRBJ2-7, with D possibly being TRBD2 (6 bases). The CDR3 end is not reached by the read, which stops 3 residues before it; the germline J gene fills it in. The CDR3 loop spans 14 amino acids. The V end lost 4 bases, the J end lost 4 bases, and 14 bases lay between the germline ends. Germline values: CDR1 SNHLY, CDR2 FYNNEI.

This clone was found a few times. From the germline J gene comes the end of the CDR3, since the read stops 3 residues before it. The chain is built from TRBV20-1 and TRBJ2-3; 8 nucleotides match TRBD2. CDR1 and CDR2 from the germline V gene are DFQATT and SNEGSKA (reference sequence). This CDR3 is 13 amino acids long. The CDR3 spells CSERSGSQETQYF. CDR3 DNA (partial): TGCAGTGAAAGAAGCGGGAGCCAAGAGACG.

This clone was counted at least ten times. Partial CDR3 DNA: TGTGCCAGCAGGCTGACTAGCAGCCAAGAGACC. This codes for CASRLTSSQET. The entire CDR3 protein reads CASRLTSSQETQYF. The rearrangement joins TRBV7-2 to TRBJ2-5, with 7 nucleotides matching TRBD2. The observed sequence ends 3 residues before the CDR3 terminus, with the missing tail filled in from the germline J gene. Germline values: CDR1 SGHTA, CDR2 FQGNSA. The CDR3 totals 14 residues. After removal of 6 bases from V and 1 base from J, the junction contained 5 bases not matched to a gene.

This clone has a count of ten or more. The read terminates 3 residues before the CDR3 end, so the remaining end is supplied by the germline J gene. The chain joins TRBV18 to TRBJ2-7; unclear D gene. V was shortened by 2 bases and J by 3 bases, with 8 bases between the two germline ends. The CDR3 length is 13 residues. Germline assignment: CDR1 KGHSH and CDR2 LQKENI. This CDR3 reads CASSPDTVYEQYF. The CDR3 DNA, read in part, is TGTGCCAGCTCACCAGACACAGTCTACGAG.

This clone occurred many times. From the germline J gene comes the end of the CDR3, since the read stops 3 residues before it. This sequence joins TRBV7-6 and TRBJ2-5; 12 bases agree with TRBD2. J lost 0 bases, V lost 5 bases, and 4 bases had no gene match. The length of the CDR3 is 16 residues. Germline V gene data show CDR1 as SGHVS and CDR2 as FNYEAQ. The CDR3: CASSRRLAGDQETQYF. CDR3 DNA, as far as it was read: TGTGCCAGCAGCCGTAGACTAGCGGGAGACCAAGAGACC.

Ten or more counts support this clone. The DNA ends 3 residues before the CDR3 does, and the rest of the CDR3 is filled in from the germline J gene. The V and J genes are TRBV30 and TRBJ1-2; 9 bases align to TRBD1. The CDR3 totals 15 residues. Germline assignment: CDR1 GTSNPN and CDR2 SVGIG (reference sequence). CDR3 DNA, as far as it was read: TGTGCCTGGAGTCCCAGGACAGGGGTTGACAATGAC. As protein: CAWSPRTGVDND. The CDR3 reads in full as CAWSPRTGVDNDYTF. Based on the CDR3 plus reference TRBV30 and TRBJ1-2, the full variable domain is SQTIHQWPATLVQPVGSPLSLECTVEGTSNPNLYWYRQAAGRGLQLLFYSVGIGQISSEVPQNLSASRPQDRQFILSSKKLLLSDSGFYLCAWSPRTGVDNDYTFGSGTRLTVV.

This clone has just a few counts. Sequencing ends 3 residues short of the CDR3 end; the germline J gene provides the rest. V gene TRBV19 combines with J gene TRBJ2-6; D is possibly TRBD2 (5 bases). CDR1 LNHDA and CDR2 SQIVND come from the germline V gene (reference sequence). Trimming cost V 7 bases and J 4 bases, with 11 bases left between them. This CDR3 comprises 14 residues. The CDR3 reads CASKEGFGANVLTF. CDR3 DNA, as far as it was read: TGTGCCAGTAAAGAGGGTTTCGGGGCCAACGTC.

This clone was recorded many times. Read sequence stops 3 residues before the CDR3 end, and the germline J gene provides the missing end. The V call is TRBV7-2, the J call TRBJ2-2, with 10 positions matching TRBD2. Germline lookup yields CDR1 SGHTA and CDR2 FQGNSA. The CDR3 sequence is 15 residues long. J lost 5 bases, V lost 6 bases, and 6 bases had no gene match. CDR3 amino acids: CASSWGLAFTGELFF. The covered CDR3 bases are TGTGCCAGCAGTTGGGGACTAGCGTTTACCGGGGAG.

In this sample, this clone turned up many times. The DNA ends 3 residues before the CDR3 does, and the rest of the CDR3 is filled in from the germline J gene. The rearrangement joins TRBV19 to TRBJ2-3; TRBD1 matches 8 bases. Per germline, CDR1 LNHDA and CDR2 SQIVND (reference sequence). This CDR3 is 16 amino acids long. Trimming took 5 bases from V and 2 from J; bases not matched to a gene: 9. This CDR3 is CASSPLDRGLTDTQYF. The covered CDR3 bases are TGTGCCAGTAGTCCCCTTGACAGGGGACTCACAGATACG. Variable domain in full (rest from reference TRBV19 and TRBJ2-3): DGGITQSPKYLFRKEGQNVTLSCEQNLNHDAMYWYRQDPGQGLRLIYYSQIVNDFQKGDIAEGYSVSREKKESFPLTVTSAQKNPTAFYLCASSPLDRGLTDTQYFGPGTRLTVL.

Many counts were recorded for this clone. The read ends 3 residues shy of where the CDR3 ends; the end is completed using the germline J gene. This chain joins TRBV2 and TRBJ2-3; D not certain. The CDR3 extends over 14 amino acids. Trimming left V 5 bases short and J 1 base short, with 10 bases between. Germline CDR1 reads SNHLY; CDR2 reads FYNNEI. Partial CDR3 DNA: TGTGCCAGCAGTAGGGCTGAGGGCACAGATACG. Translation: CASSRAEGTDT. The entire CDR3 is CASSRAEGTDTQYF.

This clone was counted many times. The read comes to an end 3 residues before the CDR3 does, leaving the germline J gene to fill in the end. The genes are TRBV11-2 and TRBJ2-3; D might be TRBD2 (6 bases). The V end lost 1 base, the J end lost 5 bases, and 13 bases lay between the germline ends. The CDR3 is made up of 15 amino acids. Germline values: CDR1 SGHAT, CDR2 FQNNGV. The covered CDR3 bases are TGTGCCAGCAGCTTAGGGAGGGCCCGCAGAGATACG. Translated, it gives CASSLGRARRDT. Given in full, the CDR3 is CASSLGRARRDTQYF.

This clone has at least ten counts. The read falls 3 residues short of the CDR3 end, and the missing part is taken from the germline J gene. The genes are TRBV5-6 and TRBJ2-5; a weak D match, TRBD1 (6 bases). This CDR3 comprises 14 residues. Germline CDR1 and CDR2: SGHDT and YYEEEE. Trimming cost V 3 bases and J 1 base, with 10 bases left between them. The CDR3 sequence: CASSSGQPQETQYF. Incomplete CDR3 DNA: TGTGCCAGCAGCTCAGGACAGCCCCAAGAGACC.

This clone was recorded many times. The CDR3 is cut off 3 residues early in the read; its end comes from the germline J gene. The chain combines TRBV6-1 with TRBJ1-1; D not resolved. Germline V gene lookup returns CDR1 MNHNS and CDR2 SASEGT. Trimming left V 4 bases short and J 3 bases short, with 15 bases between. CDR3 length: 15 amino acids. CDR3 DNA, as far as it was read: TGTGCCAGCAGTGGGCTGCGCGGGATATACACTGAA. This encodes CASSGLRGIYTE. The whole CDR3 sequence reads CASSGLRGIYTEAFF.

This clone was observed at least ten times. The read terminates 3 residues ahead of where the CDR3 ends, so the germline J gene completes it. The chain carries TRBV11-2 and TRBJ1-1, with D possibly TRBD1 on 6 matching bases. This CDR3 comprises 14 residues. The V end was cut by 0 bases, the J end by 1 base, with 6 bases between. From germline, CDR1 is SGHAT and CDR2 FQNNGV. The CDR3 sequence: CASSLEGGNTEAFF. The part of the CDR3 DNA that was read is TGTGCCAGCAGCTTAGAAGGGGGGAACACTGAA. Variable domain in full (rest from reference TRBV11-2 and TRBJ1-1): EAGVAQSPRYKIIEKRQSVAFWCNPISGHATLYWYQQILGQGPKLLIQFQNNGVVDDSQLPKDRFSAERLKGVDSTLKIQPAKLEDSAVYLCASSLEGGNTEAFFGQGTRLTVV.

This clone was recorded many times. Read sequence stops 3 residues before the CDR3 end, and the germline J gene provides the missing end. The chain recombines TRBV18 with TRBJ1-2; 10 bases match TRBD1. Germline CDR1 reads KGHSH; CDR2 reads LQKENI. CDR3 size: 16 residues. With V trimmed by 3 bases and J by 7 bases, 11 bases remained unmatched. CDR3 sequence reads: CASSPTNDRGLGGYTF. The CDR3 DNA, read in part, is TGTGCCAGCTCACCGACAAACGACAGGGGGCTGGGTGGC.

This clone was seen ten or more times. From the germline J gene comes the end of the CDR3, since the read stops 3 residues before it. The chain has TRBV7-9 and TRBJ1-2; D perhaps matches TRBD1 (5 bases). Germline lookup yields CDR1 SEHNR and CDR2 FQNEAQ (reference sequence). The CDR3 sequence is 14 residues long. Between the trimmed V and J ends, which lost 6 bases and 2 bases, there was a span of 13 bases. CDR3 in amino acids: CASRWGDTNYGYTF. The DNA read from the CDR3 is TGTGCCAGCAGATGGGGGGATACGAACTATGGC.

This clone occurred many times. Coverage ceases 3 residues before the CDR3 finishes, and the germline J gene fills in the end. This sequence joins TRBV7-3 and TRBJ2-3, with D unresolved. The germline V gene encodes CDR1 SGHTA and CDR2 FQGTGA. Trimming removed 3 bases from V and 6 bases from J, with 13 bases in between. The CDR3 loop spans 14 amino acids. The sequenced CDR3 bases are TGTGCCAGCAGCTTGAACCCTAAGTCCGATACG. This sequence encodes CASSLNPKSDT. The complete CDR3 reads CASSLNPKSDTQYF.

This clone was counted at least ten times. The read ends 3 residues early relative to the CDR3; the germline J gene fills the gap. V gene TRBV30 combines with J gene TRBJ1-4; the D gene is possibly TRBD1 (5 bases). Deletions cut 3 bases from V and 0 bases from J, with 8 bases between. Germline V lookup: CDR1 GTSNPN, CDR2 SVGIG (reference sequence). The CDR3 is 14 residues long. This CDR3 reads CAWRGESTNEKLFF. The covered CDR3 bases are TGTGCCTGGAGAGGGGAATCAACTAATGAAAAA.

This clone showed up many times. The CDR3 goes on 3 residues after the read ends, and that part is filled in from the germline J gene. The gene calls are TRBV29-1 and TRBJ2-1; 8 nucleotides agree with TRBD1. J was trimmed by 1 base and V by 8 bases; bases with no gene match: 4. This CDR3 has 13 residues. The germline CDR1 and CDR2 sequences are SQVTM and ANQGSEA. The CDR3 spells CSSTGESYNEQFF. Incomplete CDR3 DNA: TGCAGCTCGACAGGGGAATCCTACAATGAG.

This clone was found many times. The read ends 3 residues shy of where the CDR3 ends; the end is completed using the germline J gene. The rearrangement joins TRBV19 to TRBJ1-1; possibly TRBD1 for D (6 bases). Per the germline V gene, CDR1 is LNHDA and CDR2 is SQIVND (reference sequence). The V end lost 5 bases, the J end lost 3 bases, and 10 bases lay between the germline ends. This CDR3 has 13 amino acids. Incomplete CDR3 DNA: TGTGCCAGTAGTCTGGACAGAGACACTGAA. The encoded protein is CASSLDRDTE. The full CDR3 protein is CASSLDRDTEAFF.